One and the same sample provided the 5 T cell receptor beta chains below, sequenced in a study of blood T cell repertoires in COVID-19. The assay was immunoSEQ multiplex PCR, and TCRdb's table has in-frame clones only and misses some. The table has some 60,000 clones, around 92% seen once. Sequencing was done on a sample of peripheral blood. These receptors were obtained from a man aged 55 to 70 with acute or convalescent COVID-19.

The chain recombines TRBV28 with TRBJ2-3; weak D call: TRBD1 (5 bases). This CDR3 has 14 residues. V gave up 3 bases and J gave up 3 bases, with 10 bases separating them. Looked up from germline, CDR1 is MDHEN and CDR2 is SYDVKM. The chain's CDR3 is CASSFLSGTDTQYF. The CDR3 DNA reads as TGTGCCAGCAGTTTTCTCTCAGGGACAGATACGCAGTATTTT. Full variable domain (remainder filled in from reference TRBV28 and TRBJ2-3): DVKVTQSSRYLVKRTGEKVFLECVQDMDHENMFWYRQDPGLGLRLIYFSYDVKMKEKGDIPEGYSVSREKKERFSLILESASTNQTSMYLCASSFLSGTDTQYFGPGTRLTVL.

The gene calls are TRBV28 and TRBJ1-5; 9 bases are a match to TRBD1. CDR1 is MDHEN and CDR2 is SYDVKM in the germline V gene. CDR3 length: 19 residues. After removal of 5 bases from V and 3 bases from J, the junction contained 17 bases not matched to a gene. DNA of the CDR3: TGTGCCAGCAGTCTTCACAGGGGGCGAGGATCCCCCACCAATCAGCCCCAGCATTTT. Its protein product is CASSLHRGRGSPTNQPQHF.

V is TRBV10-3 and J is TRBJ1-3, with 8 nucleotides matching TRBD1. Germline CDR1 ENHRY, CDR2 SYGVKD. With 5 bases clipped from V and 3 bases from J, the junction kept 15 bases outside the gene matches. The CDR3 is made up of 18 amino acids. The CDR3 loop is CAISPRTGSILGGNTIYF. The DNA of the CDR3 is TGTGCCATCAGTCCCCGGACAGGGAGTATCTTGGGTGGAAACACCATATATTTT.

The chain joins TRBV6-4 to TRBJ2-1; D is unresolved. V lost 4 bases to trimming and J lost 7 bases, with 11 bases between them. The CDR3 is made up of 13 amino acids. In germline, CDR1 is MRHNA, CDR2 SNTAGT. The CDR3 region is CASSVIRSNEQFF. Here the CDR3 DNA reads TGTGCCAGCAGTGTAATCAGATCTAATGAGCAGTTCTTC.

J is TRBJ2-3 and V is TRBV20-1; 8 nucleotides match TRBD1. Germline V gives CDR1 DFQATT, CDR2 SNEGSKA (reference sequence). This CDR3 contains 16 residues. Trimming removed 3 bases from V and 6 bases from J; junction bases left unmatched: 14. CDR3 DNA: TGCAGTGCTAGTCTATGGACAGGGAGGAAAGGGGATACGCAGTATTTT. Its translation is CSASLWTGRKGDTQYF.